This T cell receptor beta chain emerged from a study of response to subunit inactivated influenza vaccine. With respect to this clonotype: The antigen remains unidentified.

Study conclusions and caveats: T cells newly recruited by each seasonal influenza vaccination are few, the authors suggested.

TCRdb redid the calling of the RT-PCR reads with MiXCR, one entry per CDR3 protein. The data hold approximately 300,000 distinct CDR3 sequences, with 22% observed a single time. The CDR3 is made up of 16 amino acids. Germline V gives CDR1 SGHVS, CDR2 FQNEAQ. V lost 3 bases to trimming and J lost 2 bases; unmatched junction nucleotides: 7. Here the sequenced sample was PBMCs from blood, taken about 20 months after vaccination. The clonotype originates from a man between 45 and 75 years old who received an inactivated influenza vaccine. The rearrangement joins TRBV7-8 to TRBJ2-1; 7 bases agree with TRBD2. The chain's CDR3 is CASSLVGGSPYNEQFF. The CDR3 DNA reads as TGTGCCAGCAGCTTGGTCGGCGGGAGCCCCTACAATGAGCAGTTCTTC.